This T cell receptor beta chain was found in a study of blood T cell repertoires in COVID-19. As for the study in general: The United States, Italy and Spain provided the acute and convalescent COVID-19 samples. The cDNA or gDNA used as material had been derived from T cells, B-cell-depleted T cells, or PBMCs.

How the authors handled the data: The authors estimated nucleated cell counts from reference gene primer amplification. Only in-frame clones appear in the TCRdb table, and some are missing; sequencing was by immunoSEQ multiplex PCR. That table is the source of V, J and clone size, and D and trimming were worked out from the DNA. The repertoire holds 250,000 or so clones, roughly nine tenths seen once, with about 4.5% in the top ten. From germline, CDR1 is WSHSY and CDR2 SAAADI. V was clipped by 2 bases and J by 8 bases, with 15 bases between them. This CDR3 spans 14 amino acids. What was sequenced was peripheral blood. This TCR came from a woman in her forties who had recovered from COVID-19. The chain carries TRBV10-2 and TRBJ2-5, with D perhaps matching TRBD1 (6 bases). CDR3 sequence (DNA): TGCGCCAGCAGTGAGCTGGGGGCAATTAAAACCCAGTACTTC. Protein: CASSELGAIKTQYF.